This entry features one TCR beta chain sequence. Germline lookup yields CDR1 ENHRY and CDR2 SYGVKD. V trimming: 6 bases; J trimming: 0 bases; junction bases outside the gene matches: 8. The CDR3 is 15 amino acids. Sequencing was performed with immunoSEQ multiplex PCR; in TCRdb, only in-frame clones are kept and a portion is missing. The profile shows some 50,000 clones, roughly 94% of them singletons. These data originate in a study of T cell changes during pregnancy in multiple sclerosis. This clonotype was obtained from a female donor with multiple sclerosis, enrolled in a pregnancy study. This specimen consisted of CD8+ T cells from peripheral blood mononuclear cells, obtained in the first trimester of pregnancy. This chain uses TRBV10-3 with TRBJ2-7, with 7 bases fitting TRBD1. In DNA form, the CDR3 reads TGTGCCATCAGGGACGGGACAGCTAGCTCCTACGAGCAGTACTTC. This gives the protein CAIRDGTASSYEQYF.